Shown below are 5 T cell receptor beta chains from a single sample sequenced in a study of human thymus T cells. Sequencing was performed with immunoSEQ multiplex PCR; in TCRdb, only in-frame clones are kept and a portion is missing. The top ten clones hold around 0.025% of a sample with roughly 120,000 clones, around 94% of them seen once. Resections obtained during corrective heart surgery supplied the thymus tissue. Material for sequencing was thymus tissue. The receptors come from a boy in the first two years of life with a congenital heart defect but otherwise immunologically healthy.

In DNA, the CDR3 is TGTGCCAGCAGCGTATTCGAAGGGACGGCCGGCATGAACACTGAAGCTTTCTTT. Amino acid sequence: CASSVFEGTAGMNTEAFF. The chain is built from TRBV9 and TRBJ1-1; maybe TRBD1 (5 bases). The CDR3 runs to 18 residues. Trimming stripped 1 base from V and 0 bases from J, with 19 bases between. The germline V gene encodes CDR1 SGDLS and CDR2 YYNGEE. Combining the CDR3 with reference TRBV9 and TRBJ1-1 gives the whole variable domain DSGVTQTPKHLITATGQRVTLRCSPRSGDLSVYWYQQSLDQGLQFLIQYYNGEERAKGNILERFSAQQFPDLHSELNLSSLELGDSALYFCASSVFEGTAGMNTEAFFGQGTRLTVV.

The chain links TRBV4-3 to TRBJ2-7; D unclear. The V end lost 3 bases, the J end lost 6 bases, and 21 bases lay between the germline ends. There are 16 residues in the CDR3. The germline V gene has CDR1 LGHNA and CDR2 YSLEER. CDR3 nucleotides: TGCGCCAGCAGCCATGTGATGGGCGAGAAGTTCGCCGAGCAGTACTTC. This encodes CASSHVMGEKFAEQYF.

In this sample, this clone turned up once. The chain links TRBV6-5 to TRBJ1-2; a weak D match, TRBD1 (5 bases). This CDR3 is 14 amino acids long. The germline V gene encodes CDR1 MNHEY and CDR2 SVGAGI. V lost 5 bases, J lost 8 bases, and 18 bases lay in between. DNA for the CDR3: TGTGCCAGCAGTCGGGGGAGGAAGGGAGGCGGCTACACCTTC. Protein sequence: CASSRGRKGGGYTF.

V gene TRBV29-1 combines with J gene TRBJ1-1, with D tentatively TRBD1 (6 bases). CDR1 is SQVTM and CDR2 is ANQGSEA in the germline V gene. Trimming took off 1 base at V and 4 bases at J, with 16 bases between the two ends. The CDR3 is 15 residues long. The CDR3 region is CSVEVGRGGGTEAFF. DNA of the CDR3: TGCAGCGTTGAAGTGGGGCGGGGAGGGGGCACTGAAGCTTTCTTT.

V gene TRBV28 combines with J gene TRBJ2-3; TRBD2 agrees at 8 bases. The CDR3 has 17 residues. Germline values: CDR1 MDHEN, CDR2 SYDVKM. Unmatched junction bases numbered 9, after V lost 4 bases and J lost 0 bases. CDR3 residues: CASSYSGGPPSTDTQYF. CDR3 DNA sequence: TGTGCCAGCAGTTACAGCGGGGGACCTCCTAGCACAGATACGCAGTATTTT.